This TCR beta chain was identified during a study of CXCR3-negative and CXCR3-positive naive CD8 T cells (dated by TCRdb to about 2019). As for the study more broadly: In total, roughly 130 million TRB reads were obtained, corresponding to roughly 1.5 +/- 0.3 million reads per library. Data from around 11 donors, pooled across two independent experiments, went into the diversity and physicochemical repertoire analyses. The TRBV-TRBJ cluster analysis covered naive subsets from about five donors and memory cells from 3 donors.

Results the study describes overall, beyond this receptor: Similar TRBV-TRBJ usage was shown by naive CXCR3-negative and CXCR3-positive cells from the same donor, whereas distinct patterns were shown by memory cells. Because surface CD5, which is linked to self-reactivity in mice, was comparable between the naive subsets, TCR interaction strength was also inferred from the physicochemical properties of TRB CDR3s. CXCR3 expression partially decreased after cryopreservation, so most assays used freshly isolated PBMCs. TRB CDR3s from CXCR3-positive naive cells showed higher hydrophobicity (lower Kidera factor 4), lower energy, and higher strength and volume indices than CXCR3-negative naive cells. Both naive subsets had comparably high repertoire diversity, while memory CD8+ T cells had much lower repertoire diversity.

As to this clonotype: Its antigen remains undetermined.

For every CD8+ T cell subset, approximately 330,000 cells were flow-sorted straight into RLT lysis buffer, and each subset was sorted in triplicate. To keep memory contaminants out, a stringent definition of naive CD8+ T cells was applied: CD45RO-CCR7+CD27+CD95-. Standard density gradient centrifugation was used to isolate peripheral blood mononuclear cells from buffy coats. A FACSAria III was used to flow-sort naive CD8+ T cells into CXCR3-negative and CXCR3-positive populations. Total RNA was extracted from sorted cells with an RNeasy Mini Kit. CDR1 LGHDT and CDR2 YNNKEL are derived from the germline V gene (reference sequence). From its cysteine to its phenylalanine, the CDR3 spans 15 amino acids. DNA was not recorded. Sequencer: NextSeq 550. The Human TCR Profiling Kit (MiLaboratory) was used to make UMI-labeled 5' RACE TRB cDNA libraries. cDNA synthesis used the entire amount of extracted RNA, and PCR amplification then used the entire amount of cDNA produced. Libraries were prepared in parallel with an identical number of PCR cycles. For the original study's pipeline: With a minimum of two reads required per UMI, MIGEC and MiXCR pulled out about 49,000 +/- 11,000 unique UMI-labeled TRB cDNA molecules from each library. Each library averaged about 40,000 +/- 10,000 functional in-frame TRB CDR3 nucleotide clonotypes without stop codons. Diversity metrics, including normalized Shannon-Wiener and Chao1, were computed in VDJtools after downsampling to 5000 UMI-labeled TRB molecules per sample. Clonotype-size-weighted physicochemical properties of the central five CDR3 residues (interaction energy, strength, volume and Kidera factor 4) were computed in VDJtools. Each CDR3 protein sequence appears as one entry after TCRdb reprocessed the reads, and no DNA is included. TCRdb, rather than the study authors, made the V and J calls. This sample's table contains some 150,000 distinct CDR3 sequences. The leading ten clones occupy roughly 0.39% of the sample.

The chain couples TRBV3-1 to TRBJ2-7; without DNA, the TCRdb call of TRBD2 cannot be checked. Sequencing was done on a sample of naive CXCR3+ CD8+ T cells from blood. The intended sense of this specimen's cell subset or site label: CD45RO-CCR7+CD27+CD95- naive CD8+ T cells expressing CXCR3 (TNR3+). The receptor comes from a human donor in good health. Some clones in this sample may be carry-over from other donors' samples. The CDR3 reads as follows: CASSQGAAGTYEQYF.